This T cell receptor beta chain is drawn from a study of shared clonotypes between healthy human individuals. Comments on this clone: Its target is unknown.

It was around 300 ng DNA, 25,000 to 35,000 T cell genomes, that went into each replicate PCR of unsorted PBMC. Ten immunoSEQ deep assay plates were used to sequence unsorted PBMC DNA. The method was immunoSEQ multiplex PCR; TCRdb's version includes in-frame clones alone and lacks a portion of them. The data show 400,000 to 500,000 clones, 76% seen once. Study-wide results and limits: Exclusively blood specimens were collected; tissue repertoires likely differ.

Material for sequencing was PBMCs. The sequence was obtained from a woman aged 40 to 55 in good health. Some clones in this sample may be carry-over from other donors' samples.

The CDR3 loop reads CASSTRDRGKETQYF. In DNA form, the CDR3 reads TGTGCCAGCAGCACAAGGGACAGGGGGAAAGAGACCCAGTACTTC. This chain uses TRBV13 with TRBJ2-5, with TRBD1 matching 11 bases. This CDR3 has 15 amino acids. Germline-derived CDR1 and CDR2 are PRHDT and FYEKMQ (reference sequence). V trimming: 5 bases; J trimming: 3 bases; junction bases outside the gene matches: 5.